This entry lists 14 T cell receptor beta chains sequenced from one sample in a study of cytomegalovirus exposure and HLA in healthy donors. Use of 60 Vbeta and 13 Jbeta primers characterized the PCR. Some clones are missing from TCRdb's copy, which holds only in-frame ones; the method was immunoSEQ multiplex PCR. The data contain about 170,000 clones, roughly 79% of them seen just once; the ten biggest clones take up 2% to 2.5%. The material sequenced was PBMCs. The receptors were gathered from a woman in her 30s in good health and CMV-seropositive.

This clone was picked up a small number of times. Given a far larger clone just one base away, this is likely a sequencing read error. In DNA form, the CDR3 reads TGTGCCAGCAGCCCTTATTTGGGGGGGACAGGGGACTACGAGCAGTACTTC. As protein: CASSPYLGGTGDYEQYF. V and J are TRBV11-3 and TRBJ2-7; 10 bases map to TRBD1. This CDR3 is built from 17 residues. Germline V CDR1 and CDR2: SGHNT, YENEEA. V shed 5 bases, J shed 3 bases, and the junction held 13 bases outside the gene matches.

This clone was seen only a few times. The rearrangement uses TRBV29-1 and TRBJ2-3, with unresolved D. The ends were cut back, 0 bases at V and 7 bases at J, with 8 bases in the middle. CDR1 is SQVTM and CDR2 is ANQGSEA in the germline V gene. CDR3 length: 12 residues. The CDR3 loop reads CSVEDAANTQYF. The CDR3 nucleotides read TGCAGCGTTGAAGATGCCGCTAATACGCAGTATTTT.

The chain uses TRBV23-1 and TRBJ2-1, with D possibly being TRBD2 (6 bases). TRBV23-1 has ORF status, its function being uncertain. CDR3 size: 17 residues. V dropped 5 bases and J dropped 7 bases, with 24 bases sitting between them. DNA of the CDR3: TGCGCCAGCAGTTACCCCATGGGACTTGGTTCCGCGAATGAGCAGTTCTTC. Encoded protein: CASSYPMGLGSANEQFF.

This clone appeared a few times. The chain carries TRBV6-6 and TRBJ1-1; D gene unclear. This CDR3 spans 15 amino acids. V dropped 5 bases and J dropped 0 bases, with 13 bases sitting between them. Germline CDR1 reads MNHNY; CDR2 reads SVGAGI (reference sequence). The CDR3, as DNA: TGTGCCAGCAGTCCCGGGAACCTGATGAACACTGAAGCTTTCTTT. This encodes CASSPGNLMNTEAFF.

This clone turned up a few times. The rearrangement joins TRBV7-9 to TRBJ2-5; a possible D gene is TRBD2 (5 bases). Trimming shortened V by 5 bases and J by 7 bases, and 20 bases separated the two germline ends. The V gene's germline CDR1 is SEHNR and CDR2 FQNEAQ (reference sequence). This CDR3 region has 15 residues. CDR3: CASSPQILVRGTQYF. The CDR3 coding sequence is TGTGCCAGCAGCCCCCAAATCCTGGTTCGGGGGACCCAGTACTTC.

The genes are TRBV13 and TRBJ1-1; D gene ambiguous. CDR3 length: 16 residues. Germline-derived CDR1 and CDR2 are PRHDT and FYEKMQ (reference sequence). Trimming removed 2 bases from V and 6 bases from J, with 19 bases in between. The CDR3 loop is CASSLFFIRGGAEAFF. CDR3 sequence (DNA): TGTGCCAGCAGCTTATTTTTTATCCGGGGAGGTGCTGAAGCTTTCTTT.

This sequence joins TRBV4-3 and TRBJ2-1; the match to TRBD2 covers 10 bases. Germline-derived CDR1 and CDR2 are LGHNA and YSLEER. V was clipped by 1 base and J by 6 bases; unmatched bases: 6. The CDR3 loop spans 16 amino acids. Written as DNA, the CDR3 is TGCGCCAGCAGCCAAGTGGCTAGCGGGGGCCTCAATGAGCAGTTCTTC. This codes for CASSQVASGGLNEQFF.

The rearrangement uses TRBV4-3 and TRBJ1-2, with TRBD1 as a possible D gene (5 bases). The CDR3 sequence is 15 residues long. The germline V gene encodes CDR1 LGHNA and CDR2 YSLEER. The V and J ends lost 0 bases and 8 bases respectively, with 16 bases between them. The CDR3 bases are TGCGCCAGCAGCCAAGATCTGCAGGGCGTATGGGGCTACACCTTC. This gives the protein CASSQDLQGVWGYTF.

V gene TRBV6-5 combines with J gene TRBJ2-7; D may be TRBD2 (6 bases). CDR3 size: 16 residues. Looked up from germline, CDR1 is MNHEY and CDR2 is SVGAGI. V lost 0 bases, J lost 2 bases, and 14 bases lay in between. The CDR3 coding sequence is TGTGCCAGCAGTTACTCGACGGGGGAGGTCACCTACGAGCAGTACTTC. Amino acids: CASSYSTGEVTYEQYF.

The chain links TRBV19 to TRBJ2-5; 11 nucleotides align to TRBD1. The V gene's germline CDR1 is LNHDA and CDR2 SQIVND (reference sequence). The CDR3 runs 14 residues. V dropped 5 bases and J dropped 4; count of bases not matched to a gene: 3. The chain's CDR3 is CASSAGQGAETQYF. CDR3 coding DNA: TGTGCCAGTAGTGCAGGACAGGGGGCAGAGACCCAGTACTTC. Supplemented by reference TRBV19 and TRBJ2-5, the full variable domain reads DGGITQSPKYLFRKEGQNVTLSCEQNLNHDAMYWYRQDPGQGLRLIYYSQIVNDFQKGDIAEGYSVSREKKESFPLTVTSAQKNPTAFYLCASSAGQGAETQYFGPGTRLLVL.

The J gene is TRBJ1-1, the V gene TRBV21-1; the table's D call TRBD1 went unverified against the DNA. TRBV21-1 is labeled a pseudogene. The CDR3 is 14 residues long. The CDR3 loop reads CASSRRQENTEAFF. CDR3 nucleotides: TGTGCCAGCAGCAGGAGACAGGAGAACACTGAAGCTTTCTTT.

This clone was counted between two and nine times. The chain recombines TRBV19 with TRBJ1-4; 8 nucleotides match TRBD1. V lost 4 bases and J lost 8; bases outside the gene matches: 9. The CDR3 has 15 residues. CDR1 LNHDA and CDR2 SQIVND come from the germline V gene (reference sequence). The CDR3 region is CASSTRTGWKEKLFF. CDR3 in DNA: TGTGCCAGTAGTACCCGGACAGGGTGGAAAGAAAAACTGTTTTTT.

The chain combines TRBV28 with TRBJ2-7; the match to TRBD2 covers 8 bases. Germline V gene lookup returns CDR1 MDHEN and CDR2 SYDVKM. This CDR3 region has 13 residues. With 9 bases clipped from V and 1 base from J, the junction kept 5 bases outside the gene matches. This chain's CDR3 is CASDTSGSYEQYF. In DNA, the CDR3 is TGTGCCAGTGATACTAGCGGATCCTACGAGCAGTACTTC.

The chain joins TRBV6-5 to TRBJ1-3, with 9 bases fitting TRBD1. Germline CDR1 is MNHEY and CDR2 is SVGAGI. The ends lost 4 bases at V and 4 bases at J; junction bases unmatched: 8. This CDR3 is 16 amino acids long. CDR3 residues: CASSSLQGAWGNTIYF. The CDR3 DNA reads as TGTGCCAGCAGTTCGCTACAGGGGGCTTGGGGAAACACCATATATTTT.